These T cell receptor beta chains were read from a single sample in a study of neoadjuvant nivolumab and ipilimumab in lung cancer. Using immunoSEQ multiplex PCR, the repertoire was profiled, and TCRdb retains in-frame clones only, with some absent. The table records 7,000 to 9,500 clones, 75% to 90% of them present only once. Material: tumor tissue, obtained after neoadjuvant nivolumab, alone or with ipilimumab, at or shortly before surgery. The receptors were sampled from an adult with non-small cell lung cancer. Some clones in this sample may be carry-over from other donors' samples. The CDR3 runs from the conserved cysteine through the conserved F or W. D genes are given only for firm matches. Where a row states a size, it is once, few, many or the class of an expanded clone; other rows omit it.

J,V,D,size,CDR3,DNA
TRBJ1-5,TRBV6-6,NA,NA,CASSYSGNNQPQHF,TGTGCCAGCAGTTATTCGGGGAACAATCAGCCCCAGCATTTT
TRBJ2-7,TRBV19,TRBD2,NA,CASSTLGLAGDEQYF,TGTGCCAGTAGTACACTGGGACTAGCGGGAGACGAGCAGTACTTC
TRBJ1-1,TRBV4-1,NA,few,CASSQGPLNTEAFF,TGCGCCAGCAGCCAAGGACCCCTGAACACTGAAGCTTTCTTT
TRBJ2-7,TRBV10-1,NA,NA,CASRSCVGVCPYEQYF,TGCGCCAGCAGGAGTTGTGTAGGCGTCTGCCCCTACGAGCAGTACTTC
TRBJ2-3,TRBV7-2,TRBD2,once,CASSGRGDTDTQYF,TGTGCCAGCAGCGGACGGGGGGACACAGATACGCAGTATTTT
TRBJ2-7,TRBV11-2,TRBD1,NA,CASSHSSGGGYEQYF,TGTGCCAGCAGCCATTCGTCAGGGGGCGGCTACGAGCAGTACTTC
TRBJ2-7,TRBV18,NA,NA,CASSLDDVEVVFSEQYF,TGTGCCAGCTCACTGGACGATGTAGAGGTAGTATTCTCCGAGCAGTACTTC
TRBJ1-1,TRBV5-6,NA,NA,CASSLNLNTEAFF,TGTGCCAGCAGCCTGAACTTGAACACTGAAGCTTTCTTT
TRBJ1-5,TRBV6-1,NA,NA,CASSEVVGGHSNQPQHF,TGTGCCAGCAGTGAAGTTGTTGGGGGGCATAGCAATCAGCCCCAGCATTTT
TRBJ2-7,TRBV11-1,NA,NA,CASTKRVPRTPHEQYF,TGTGCCAGCACCAAGAGGGTACCAAGGACCCCCCACGAGCAGTACTTC
TRBJ2-7,TRBV5-4,TRBD1,NA,CAGGTGNHEQYF,TGTGCAGGAGGGACAGGGAACCACGAGCAGTACTTC
TRBJ2-3,TRBV7-2,NA,NA,CASSLAQDIATQYF,TGTGCCAGCAGCTTAGCTCAAGACATAGCTACGCAGTATTTT
TRBJ2-7,TRBV7-9,TRBD1,NA,CASSFPGTGTYEQYF,TGTGCCAGCAGCTTTCCAGGGACAGGCACCTACGAGCAGTACTTC
TRBJ2-7,TRBV6-1,NA,NA,CASSTNLRNEQYF,TGTGCCAGCAGTACCAACCTTCGGAACGAGCAGTACTTC
TRBJ1-2,TRBV18,NA,NA,CASSPSGVPDYGYTF,TGTGCCAGCTCACCATCAGGGGTCCCCGACTATGGCTACACCTTC
TRBJ1-2,TRBV7-8,NA,NA,CASSFYRAIYGYTF,TGTGCCAGCAGCTTCTACAGGGCAATCTATGGCTACACCTTC
TRBJ1-1,TRBV19,NA,NA,CASSIDRRKNTEAFF,TGTGCCAGTAGTATAGATCGAAGAAAGAACACTGAAGCTTTCTTT
TRBJ1-4,TRBV7-9,NA,NA,CASSFGLSNEKLFF,TGTGCCAGCAGCTTTGGCCTCTCTAATGAAAAACTGTTTTTT
TRBJ2-7,TRBV7-9,NA,NA,CASSSRDGTETYEQYF,TGTGCCAGCAGCTCTAGAGACGGGACGGAGACCTACGAGCAGTACTTC
TRBJ1-2,TRBV6-4,NA,NA,CASSANQGTYGYTF,TGTGCCAGCAGTGCGAACCAGGGGACCTATGGCTACACCTTC
TRBJ1-1,TRBV6-6,NA,once,CASSSLGGKNTEAFF,TGTGCCAGCAGTTCCCTCGGCGGGAAGAACACTGAAGCTTTCTTT
TRBJ2-3,TRBV5-8,TRBD2,NA,CASSFLAGGMADTQYF,TGTGCCAGCAGCTTCCTAGCGGGAGGGATGGCAGATACGCAGTATTTT
TRBJ1-2,TRBV6-6,NA,few,CASSYRAEGAYGYTF,TGTGCCAGCAGTTATCGGGCGGAGGGCGCGTATGGCTACACCTTC
TRBJ1-5,TRBV6-1,NA,NA,CASSEAIEGNQPQHF,TGTGCCAGCAGTGAAGCAATAGAGGGGAATCAGCCCCAGCATTTT
TRBJ1-1,TRBV18,NA,once,CASSPAGGPEAFF,TGTGCCAGCTCACCGGCCGGGGGGCCTGAAGCTTTCTTT
TRBJ2-7,TRBV11-3,NA,once,CASSPWDNSYEQYF,TGTGCCAGCAGCCCCTGGGACAACTCCTACGAGCAGTACTTC
TRBJ2-7,TRBV4-1,NA,NA,CASSQEQGDEQYF,TGCGCCAGCAGCCAAGAACAGGGCGACGAGCAGTACTTC
TRBJ2-6,TRBV30,TRBD1,NA,CAWSVTGQRSGANVLTF,TGTGCCTGGAGTGTTACGGGACAGCGCTCTGGGGCCAACGTCCTGACTTTC
TRBJ1-1,TRBV29-1,NA,NA,CSVLRGSTVPEAFF,TGCAGCGTTCTTCGAGGAAGCACAGTTCCTGAAGCTTTCTTT
TRBJ2-1,TRBV11-2,NA,NA,CASRPGRDFNSNEQFF,TGTGCCAGCAGACCAGGCCGGGACTTCAATTCCAATGAGCAGTTCTTC
TRBJ2-1,TRBV18,TRBD2,NA,CASSPLPSGSSNEQFF,TGTGCCAGCTCACCCCTCCCTAGCGGGAGCAGTAATGAGCAGTTCTTC
TRBJ1-5,TRBV7-8,NA,NA,CASSLGPGGQEPQHF,TGTGCCAGCAGCTTAGGACCCGGGGGGCAGGAGCCCCAGCATTTT
TRBJ1-5,TRBV5-6,NA,NA,CASSIRRARQPQHF,TGTGCCAGCAGCATTCGCAGGGCCAGACAGCCCCAGCATTTT
TRBJ1-1,TRBV18,NA,NA,CASSPGGGSAFF,TGTGCCAGCTCACCGGGGGGCGGTTCGGCTTTCTTT
TRBJ2-5,TRBV5-4,NA,NA,CASSAELRQETQYF,TGTGCCAGCAGCGCGGAGTTGCGGCAAGAGACCCAGTACTTC
TRBJ2-1,TRBV13,TRBD2,few,CASSLGTRSNEQFF,TGTGCCAGTAGCCTTGGGACTAGGTCTAATGAGCAGTTCTTC
TRBJ2-1,TRBV7-9,NA,NA,CASSLDSPGRGTFF,TGTGCCAGCAGCTTGGACTCCCCGGGACGGGGGACATTCTTC
TRBJ2-3,TRBV4-2,TRBD2,once,CASSREVAGSTDTQYF,TGTGCCAGCAGCCGTGAGGTAGCGGGTTCCACAGATACGCAGTATTTT
TRBJ1-5,TRBV4-1,NA,once,CASSLQVRSINQPQHF,TGCGCCAGCAGCCTCCAAGTACGCAGCATAAATCAGCCCCAGCATTTT
TRBJ2-5,TRBV5-1,NA,NA,CASTTGARGETQYF,TGCGCCAGCACAACCGGGGCAAGAGGGGAGACCCAGTACTTC
TRBJ2-3,TRBV6-4,NA,NA,CASSEGEATDTQYF,TGTGCCAGCAGTGAGGGGGAGGCCACAGATACGCAGTATTTT
TRBJ2-7,TRBV7-9,TRBD1,NA,CASSLGETGLEQYF,TGTGCCAGCAGCTTAGGGGAGACAGGGCTTGAGCAGTACTTC
TRBJ2-7,TRBV7-2,TRBD1,NA,CASSPGQGYEQYF,TGTGCCAGCAGCCCGGGACAGGGCTACGAGCAGTACTTC
TRBJ2-1,TRBV5-4,TRBD2,NA,CASSLAAVLAGGDEQFF,TGTGCCAGCAGCTTGGCCGCAGTACTAGCGGGAGGCGATGAGCAGTTCTTC
TRBJ1-1,TRBV11-2,NA,NA,CASSLGSRNTEAFF,TGTGCCAGCAGCTTAGGTAGCAGGAACACTGAAGCTTTCTTT
TRBJ1-1,TRBV19,NA,NA,CASRPVGGTEAFF,TGTGCCAGTAGGCCGGTCGGAGGCACTGAAGCTTTCTTT
TRBJ2-7,TRBV18,NA,NA,CASSPPVGARGEQYF,TGTGCCAGCTCACCACCCGTTGGGGCGCGGGGCGAGCAGTACTTC
TRBJ1-4,TRBV2,NA,NA,CAGALQNEKLFF,TGTGCCGGGGCATTGCAGAATGAAAAACTGTTTTTT
TRBJ2-7,TRBV18,TRBD2,NA,CASSPPGTSVYEQYF,TGTGCCAGCTCACCACCCGGGACTAGCGTCTACGAGCAGTACTTC
TRBJ1-5,TRBV6-6,TRBD1,NA,CASSYSDGDRVQPQHF,TGTGCCAGCAGTTACTCGGATGGGGACAGGGTTCAGCCCCAGCATTTT
TRBJ2-7,TRBV9,NA,NA,CASSVGGINEQYF,TGTGCCAGCAGCGTAGGCGGGATCAACGAGCAGTACTTC
TRBJ1-5,TRBV6-5,NA,NA,CASSYLHTLGQPQHF,TGTGCCAGCAGTTACCTTCATACCTTAGGGCAGCCCCAGCATTTT
TRBJ2-5,TRBV6-1,NA,once,CASREGVETQYF,TGTGCCAGCAGGGAGGGAGTAGAGACCCAGTACTTC
TRBJ2-1,TRBV19,TRBD2,NA,CASSMTSGNYNEQFF,TGTGCCAGTAGTATGACTAGCGGCAACTACAATGAGCAGTTCTTC
TRBJ2-2,TRBV5-1,NA,NA,CASSPLGRLVGELFF,TGCGCCAGCAGCCCCCTCGGCAGGCTGGTCGGGGAGCTGTTTTTT
TRBJ1-1,TRBV6-5,NA,NA,CASSYSARSAATEAFF,TGTGCCAGCAGTTACTCGGCTCGGTCGGCGGCCACTGAAGCTTTCTTT
TRBJ2-3,TRBV19,NA,NA,CASSLNTVGTDTQYF,TGTGCCAGTAGCCTTAACACAGTCGGAACAGATACGCAGTATTTT
TRBJ2-1,TRBV19,NA,NA,CASKKQGGYNEQFF,TGTGCCAGTAAAAAACAGGGCGGGTACAATGAGCAGTTCTTC
TRBJ2-3,TRBV18,NA,once,CASSPHGRDTQYF,TGTGCCAGCTCACCCCACGGGCGGGATACGCAGTATTTT